This TCR beta chain was retrieved from a study of T cell changes during pregnancy in multiple sclerosis. Clones were sequenced by immunoSEQ multiplex PCR, and TCRdb holds only the in-frame ones, with some missing. The table shows approximately 30,000 clones, with 87% occurring only once. Trimming took off 3 bases at V and 1 base at J, with 3 bases between the two ends. There are 12 residues in the CDR3. Germline V lookup: CDR1 SNHLY, CDR2 FYNNEI. The V call is TRBV2, the J call TRBJ1-2, with no clear D. This clonotype was obtained from a female donor with multiple sclerosis, enrolled in a pregnancy study. The sample here was CD8+ T cells from peripheral blood mononuclear cells, taken before pregnancy. The CDR3 sequence is CASSDSNYGYTF. CDR3 coding DNA: TGTGCCAGCAGTGACAGTAACTATGGCTACACCTTC.